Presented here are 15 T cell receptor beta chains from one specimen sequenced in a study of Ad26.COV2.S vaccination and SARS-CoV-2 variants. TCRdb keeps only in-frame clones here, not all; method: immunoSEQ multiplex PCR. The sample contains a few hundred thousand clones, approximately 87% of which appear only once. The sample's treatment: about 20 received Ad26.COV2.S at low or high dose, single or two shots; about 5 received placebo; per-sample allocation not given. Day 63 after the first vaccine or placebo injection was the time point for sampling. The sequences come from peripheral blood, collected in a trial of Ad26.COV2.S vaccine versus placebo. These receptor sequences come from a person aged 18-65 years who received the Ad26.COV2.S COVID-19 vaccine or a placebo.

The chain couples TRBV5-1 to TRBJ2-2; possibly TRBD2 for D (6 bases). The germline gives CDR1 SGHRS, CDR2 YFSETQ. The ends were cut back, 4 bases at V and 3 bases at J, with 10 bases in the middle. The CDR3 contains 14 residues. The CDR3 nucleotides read TGCGCCAGCAGCCCGGGACTTTACACCGGGGAGCTGTTTTTT. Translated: CASSPGLYTGELFF.

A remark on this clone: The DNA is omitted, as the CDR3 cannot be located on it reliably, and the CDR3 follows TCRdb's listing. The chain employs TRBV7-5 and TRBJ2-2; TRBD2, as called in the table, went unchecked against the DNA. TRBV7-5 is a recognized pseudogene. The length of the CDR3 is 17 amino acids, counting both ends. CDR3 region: CARSCWVAGGNTGELFF.

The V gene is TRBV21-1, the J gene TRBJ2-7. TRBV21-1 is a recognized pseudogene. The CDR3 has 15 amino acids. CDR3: CASSKELRMDREQYF. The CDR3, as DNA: TGTGCCAGCAGCAAAGAATTGCGTATGGATCGCGAGCAGTACTTC.

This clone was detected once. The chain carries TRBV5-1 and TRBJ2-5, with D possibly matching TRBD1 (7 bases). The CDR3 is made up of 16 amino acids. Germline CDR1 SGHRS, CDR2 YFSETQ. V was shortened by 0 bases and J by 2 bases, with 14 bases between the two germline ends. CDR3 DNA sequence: TGCGCCAGCAGCTTGGTTGGAGGGGGCGTACAAGAGACCCAGTACTTC. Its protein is CASSLVGGGVQETQYF.

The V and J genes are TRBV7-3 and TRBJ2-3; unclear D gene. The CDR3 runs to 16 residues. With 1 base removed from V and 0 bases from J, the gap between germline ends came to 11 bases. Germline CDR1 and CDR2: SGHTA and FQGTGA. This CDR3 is CASSLNPAASTDTQYF. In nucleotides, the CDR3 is TGTGCCAGCAGCTTAAATCCGGCGGCTAGCACAGATACGCAGTATTTT.

CDR3 protein: CASSAYRDNTDTQYF. In nucleotides, the CDR3 is TGTGCCAGCAGCGCCTACCGGGACAACACAGATACGCAGTATTTT. The rearrangement links TRBV7-3 to TRBJ2-3; tentative D call: TRBD1 (6 bases). There are 15 residues in the CDR3. V was pared by 5 bases and J by 2 bases, with 14 bases between. Germline V gene lookup returns CDR1 SGHTA and CDR2 FQGTGA.

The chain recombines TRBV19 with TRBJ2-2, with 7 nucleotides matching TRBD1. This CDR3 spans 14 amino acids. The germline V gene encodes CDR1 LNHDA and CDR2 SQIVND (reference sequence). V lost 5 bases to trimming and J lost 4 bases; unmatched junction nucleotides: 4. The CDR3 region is CASSVQGRTGELFF. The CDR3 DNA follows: TGTGCCAGTAGTGTACAGGGGCGCACCGGGGAGCTGTTTTTT.

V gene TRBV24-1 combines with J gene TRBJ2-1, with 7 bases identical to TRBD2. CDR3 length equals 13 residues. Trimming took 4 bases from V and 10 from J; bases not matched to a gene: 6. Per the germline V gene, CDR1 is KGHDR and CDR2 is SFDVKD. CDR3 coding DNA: TGTGCCACCAGTGAACCCCCGGGAGGCGAGCAGTTCTTC. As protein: CATSEPPGGEQFF.

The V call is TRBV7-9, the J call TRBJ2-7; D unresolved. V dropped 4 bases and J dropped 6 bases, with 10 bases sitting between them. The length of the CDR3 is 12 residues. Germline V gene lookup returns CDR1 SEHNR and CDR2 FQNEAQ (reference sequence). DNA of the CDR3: TGTGCCAGCAGCTCCCTGTCCGGCGAGCAGTACTTC. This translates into CASSSLSGEQYF. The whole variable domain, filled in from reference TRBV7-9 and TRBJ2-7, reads DTGVSQNPRHKITKRGQNVTFRCDPISEHNRLYWYRQTLGQGPEFLTYFQNEAQLEKSRLLSDRFSAERPKGSFSTLEIQRTEQGDSAMYLCASSSLSGEQYFGPGTRLTVT.

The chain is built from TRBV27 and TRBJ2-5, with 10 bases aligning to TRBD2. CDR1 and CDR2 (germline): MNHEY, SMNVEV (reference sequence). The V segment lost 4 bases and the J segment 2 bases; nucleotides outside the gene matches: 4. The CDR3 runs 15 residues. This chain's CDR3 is CASSSAGGRQETQYF. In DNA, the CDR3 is TGTGCCAGCAGTTCAGCGGGGGGGCGGCAAGAGACCCAGTACTTC.

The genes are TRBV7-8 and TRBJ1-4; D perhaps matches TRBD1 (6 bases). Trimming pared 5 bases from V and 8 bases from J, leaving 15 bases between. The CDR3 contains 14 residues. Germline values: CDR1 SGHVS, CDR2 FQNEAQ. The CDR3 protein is CASSQSGTGEKLFF. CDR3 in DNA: TGTGCCAGCAGCCAAAGCGGTACAGGGGAAAAACTGTTTTTT.

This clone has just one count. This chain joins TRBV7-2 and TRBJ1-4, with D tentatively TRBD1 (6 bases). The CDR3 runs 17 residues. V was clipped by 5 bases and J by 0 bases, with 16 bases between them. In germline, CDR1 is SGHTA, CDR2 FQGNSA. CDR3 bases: TGTGCCAGCAGCCCGGGGGCAGGAGTCGCAACTAATGAAAAACTGTTTTTT. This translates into CASSPGAGVATNEKLFF.

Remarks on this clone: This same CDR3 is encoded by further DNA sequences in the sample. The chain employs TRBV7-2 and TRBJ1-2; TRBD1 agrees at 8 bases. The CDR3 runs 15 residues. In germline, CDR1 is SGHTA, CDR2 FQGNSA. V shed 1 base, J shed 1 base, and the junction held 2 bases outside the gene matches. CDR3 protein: CASSLGTGNNYGYTF. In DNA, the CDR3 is TGTGCCAGCAGCTTAGGGACAGGGAATAACTATGGCTACACCTTC.

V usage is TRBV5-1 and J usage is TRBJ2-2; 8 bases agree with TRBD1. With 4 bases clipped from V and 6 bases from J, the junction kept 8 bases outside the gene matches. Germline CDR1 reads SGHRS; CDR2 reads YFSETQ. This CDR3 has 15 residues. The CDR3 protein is CASSPRQGKAGELFF. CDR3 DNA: TGCGCCAGCAGCCCTAGACAGGGGAAGGCCGGGGAGCTGTTTTTT. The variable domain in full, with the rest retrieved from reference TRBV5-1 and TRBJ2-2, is KAGVTQTPRYLIKTRGQQVTLSCSPISGHRSVSWYQQTPGQGLQFLFEYFSETQRNKGNFPGRFSGRQFSNSRSEMNVSTLELGDSALYLCASSPRQGKAGELFFGEGSRLTVL.

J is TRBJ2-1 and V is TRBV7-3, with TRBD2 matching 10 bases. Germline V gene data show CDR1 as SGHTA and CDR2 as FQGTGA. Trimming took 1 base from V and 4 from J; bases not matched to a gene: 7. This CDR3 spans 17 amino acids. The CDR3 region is CASSLSSGGFLYNEQFF. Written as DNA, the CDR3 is TGTGCCAGCAGCTTAAGTAGCGGGGGGTTCCTTTACAATGAGCAGTTCTTC.